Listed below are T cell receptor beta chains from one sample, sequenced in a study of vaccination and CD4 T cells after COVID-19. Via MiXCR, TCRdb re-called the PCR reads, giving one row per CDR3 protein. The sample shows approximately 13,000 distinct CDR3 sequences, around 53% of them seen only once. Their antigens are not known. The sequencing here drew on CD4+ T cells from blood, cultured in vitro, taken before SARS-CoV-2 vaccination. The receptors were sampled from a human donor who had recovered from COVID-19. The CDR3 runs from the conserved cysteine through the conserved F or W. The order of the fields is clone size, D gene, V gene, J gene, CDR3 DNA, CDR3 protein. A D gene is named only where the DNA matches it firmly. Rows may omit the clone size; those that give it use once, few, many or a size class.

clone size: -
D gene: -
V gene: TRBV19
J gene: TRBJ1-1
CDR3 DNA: TGTGCCAGTAGCCCCGACGGGAAGAACACTGAAGCTTTCTTT
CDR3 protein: CASSPDGKNTEAFF

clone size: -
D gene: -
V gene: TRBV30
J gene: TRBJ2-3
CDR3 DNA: TGTGCCTGGCGACGGTCGGGTACGCAGTATTTT
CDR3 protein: CAWRRSGTQYF

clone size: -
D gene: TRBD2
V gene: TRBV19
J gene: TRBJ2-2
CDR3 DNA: TGTGCCAGTAGTATATTGAGCGGGGGGGTAAACACCGGGGAGCTGTTTTTT
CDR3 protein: CASSILSGGVNTGELFF

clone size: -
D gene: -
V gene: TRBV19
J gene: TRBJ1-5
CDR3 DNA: TGTGCCAGTAGTATATCGGGGCAGGGATCGCAGCCCCAGCATTTT
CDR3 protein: CASSISGQGSQPQHF

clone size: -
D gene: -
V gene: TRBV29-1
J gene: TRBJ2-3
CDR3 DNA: TGCAGCGTTCAACCCACAGATACGCAGTATTTT
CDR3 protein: CSVQPTDTQYF

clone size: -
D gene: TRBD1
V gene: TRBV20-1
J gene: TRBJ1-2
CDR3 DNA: TGCAGTGCTAGGACGGGACAGGGGTTGGGTGGCTACACCTTC
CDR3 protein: CSARTGQGLGGYTF

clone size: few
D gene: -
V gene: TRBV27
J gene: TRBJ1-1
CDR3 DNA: TGTGCCAGTGCCCCTCGGGGCAGGAACACTGAAGCTTTCTTT
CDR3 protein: CASAPRGRNTEAFF

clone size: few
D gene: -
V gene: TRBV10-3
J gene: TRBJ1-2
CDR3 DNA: TGTGCCATCAGTGAACAGTTTTATGGCTACACCTTC
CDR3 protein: CAISEQFYGYTF

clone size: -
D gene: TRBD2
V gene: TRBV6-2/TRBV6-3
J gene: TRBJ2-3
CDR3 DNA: TGTGCCAGCAGTTTCCGATTCGATCTAGCGGGGGGTTCGGATACGCAGTATTTT
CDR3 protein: CASSFRFDLAGGSDTQYF

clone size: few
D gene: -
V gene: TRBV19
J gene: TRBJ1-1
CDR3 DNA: TGTGCCAGTAGTATTCAGCGTCAGGGCACTGAAGCTTTCTTT
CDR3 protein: CASSIQRQGTEAFF

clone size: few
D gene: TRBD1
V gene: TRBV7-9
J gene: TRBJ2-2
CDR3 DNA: TGTGCCAGCAGCACTAACAGGGGGCCAGACACCGGGGAGCTGTTTTTT
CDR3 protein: CASSTNRGPDTGELFF

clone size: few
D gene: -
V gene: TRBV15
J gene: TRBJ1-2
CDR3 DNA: TGTGCCACCAGCAGAGATCCGGGGGCTGGCTACACCTTC
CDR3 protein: CATSRDPGAGYTF

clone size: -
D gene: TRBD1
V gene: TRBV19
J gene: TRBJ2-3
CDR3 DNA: TGTGCCAGTAGATCGGACAGGGGGTTCGATACGCAGTATTTT
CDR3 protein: CASRSDRGFDTQYF

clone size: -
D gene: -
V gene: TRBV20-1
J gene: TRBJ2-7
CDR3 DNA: TGCAGTGCTAGAGATTTAAGCGGGTTCGGGGTCACATCCTACGAGCAGTACTTC
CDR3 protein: CSARDLSGFGVTSYEQYF

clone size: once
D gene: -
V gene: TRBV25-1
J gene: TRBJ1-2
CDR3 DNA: TGTGCCAGCAGTGAATCAAAACAGCTTTATGGCTACACCTTC
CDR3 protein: CASSESKQLYGYTF

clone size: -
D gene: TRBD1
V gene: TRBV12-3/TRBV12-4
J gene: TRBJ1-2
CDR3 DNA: TGTGCCAGCAGTCCGGGACAGGGGGCCGGCTATGGCTACACCTTC
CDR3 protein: CASSPGQGAGYGYTF

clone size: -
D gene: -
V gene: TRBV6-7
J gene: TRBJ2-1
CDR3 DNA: TGTGCCAGCAGTTACTCGTTACGTGGGAGCTCCTACAATGAGCAGTTCTTC
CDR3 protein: CASSYSLRGSSYNEQFF

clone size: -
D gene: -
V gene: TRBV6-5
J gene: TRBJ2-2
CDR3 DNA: TGTGCCAGCAGTTACCGGACATCGAACACCGGGGAGCTGTTTTTT
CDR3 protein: CASSYRTSNTGELFF

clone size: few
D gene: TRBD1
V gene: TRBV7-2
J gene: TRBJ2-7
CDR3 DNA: TGTGCCAGCAGGTTGACAGGGGGGAACTACGAGCAGTACTTC
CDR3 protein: CASRLTGGNYEQYF

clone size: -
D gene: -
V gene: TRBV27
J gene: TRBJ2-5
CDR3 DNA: TGTGCCAGCAGTTCCAGGGGGGTGGAGACCCAGTACTTC
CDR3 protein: CASSSRGVETQYF

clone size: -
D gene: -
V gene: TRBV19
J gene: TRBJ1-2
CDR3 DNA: TGTGCCAGTAGTATGGTAGAACAGCCGTATGGCTACACCTTC
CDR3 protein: CASSMVEQPYGYTF

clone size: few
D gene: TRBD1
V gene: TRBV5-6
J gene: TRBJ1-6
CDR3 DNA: TGTGCCAGCAGCGGGGGACAGGGAGGGAATTCACCCCTCCACTTT
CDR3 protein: CASSGGQGGNSPLHF

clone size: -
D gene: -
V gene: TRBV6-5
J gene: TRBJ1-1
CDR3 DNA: TGTGCCAGCAGTTACTTCTCAGGGGCCATGAACACTGAAGCTTTCTTT
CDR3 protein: CASSYFSGAMNTEAFF

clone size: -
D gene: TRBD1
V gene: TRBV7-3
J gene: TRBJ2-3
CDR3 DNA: TGTGCCAGCAGCCGTTCCCAGGGGGTGACAGATACGCAGTATTTT
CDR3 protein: CASSRSQGVTDTQYF

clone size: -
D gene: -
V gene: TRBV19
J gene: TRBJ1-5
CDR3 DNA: TGTGCCAGTAGTGATCACAGAAATAGCAATCAGCCCCAGCATTTT
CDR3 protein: CASSDHRNSNQPQHF

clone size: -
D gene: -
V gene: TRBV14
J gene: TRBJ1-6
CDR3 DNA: TGTGCCAGCAGGACCCGATGGAATTCACCCCTCCACTTT
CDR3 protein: CASRTRWNSPLHF

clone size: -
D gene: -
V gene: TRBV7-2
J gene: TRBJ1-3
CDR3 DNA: TGTGCCAGCAACAATCCGGGGCAGGGTGGAAACACCATATATTTT
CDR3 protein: CASNNPGQGGNTIYF

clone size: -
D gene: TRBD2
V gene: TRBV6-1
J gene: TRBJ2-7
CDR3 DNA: TGTGCCAGCAGTGGGTGGGGAGCGGGAGGGAGCTACGAGCAGTACTTC
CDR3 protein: CASSGWGAGGSYEQYF

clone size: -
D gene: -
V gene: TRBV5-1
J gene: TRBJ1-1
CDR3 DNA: TGCGCCAGCAGCTTGGGACAGATCATAGGCAACACTGAAGCTTTCTTT
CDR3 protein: CASSLGQIIGNTEAFF

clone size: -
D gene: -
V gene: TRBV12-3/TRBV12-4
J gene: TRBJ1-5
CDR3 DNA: TGTGCCAGCAGTTTTATGGGAGGCAATCAGCCCCAGCATTTT
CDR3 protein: CASSFMGGNQPQHF

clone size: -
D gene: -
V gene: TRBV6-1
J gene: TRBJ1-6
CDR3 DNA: TGTGCCACCTCCTTCGGGAGACCCAGGAATAATTCACCCCTCCACTTT
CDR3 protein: CATSFGRPRNNSPLHF

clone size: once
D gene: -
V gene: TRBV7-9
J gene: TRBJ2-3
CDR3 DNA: TGTGCCAGCAGCCCCCAGGAGACGCAGTATTTT
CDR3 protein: CASSPQETQYF

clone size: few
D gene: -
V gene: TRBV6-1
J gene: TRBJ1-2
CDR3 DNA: TGTGCCAGCAGTCGCGGGGACGGCTACACCTTC
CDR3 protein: CASSRGDGYTF

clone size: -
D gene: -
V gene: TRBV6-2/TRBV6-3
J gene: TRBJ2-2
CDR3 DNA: TGTGCCAGCAGTTACGCCCCCAGCACCGGGGAGCTGTTTTTT
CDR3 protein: CASSYAPSTGELFF

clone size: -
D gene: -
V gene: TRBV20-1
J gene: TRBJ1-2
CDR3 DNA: TGCAGTGCTAGTTTCTCCACAGAATATGGCTACACCTTC
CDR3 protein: CSASFSTEYGYTF

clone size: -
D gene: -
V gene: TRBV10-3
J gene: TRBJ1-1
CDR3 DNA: TGTGCCATCAGTCCGGGGGAAGGCACTGAAGCTTTCTTT
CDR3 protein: CAISPGEGTEAFF

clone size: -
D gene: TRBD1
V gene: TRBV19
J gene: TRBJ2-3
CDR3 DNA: TGTGCCAGTAGTGGTGGACAGGGGGGCCACCCTAGCACAGATACGCAGTATTTT
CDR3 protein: CASSGGQGGHPSTDTQYF

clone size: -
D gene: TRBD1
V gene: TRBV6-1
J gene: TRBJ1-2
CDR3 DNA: TGTGCCAGCAGAACAACCGGACAGGGACAGGGCTACACCTTC
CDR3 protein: CASRTTGQGQGYTF

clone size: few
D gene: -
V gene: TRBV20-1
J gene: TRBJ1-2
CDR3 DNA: TGCAGTGCCGTCACAGGGTACGGCTACACCTTC
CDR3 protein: CSAVTGYGYTF

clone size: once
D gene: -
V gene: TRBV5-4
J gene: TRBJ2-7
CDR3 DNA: TGTGCCAGCAGCGCCCCCGGGGCCTCACCCTACGAGCAGTACTTC
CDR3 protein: CASSAPGASPYEQYF

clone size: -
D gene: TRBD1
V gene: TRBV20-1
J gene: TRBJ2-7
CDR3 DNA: TGCAGTGCTATCAGACAGGGGCTCTACGAGCAGTACTTC
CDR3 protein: CSAIRQGLYEQYF